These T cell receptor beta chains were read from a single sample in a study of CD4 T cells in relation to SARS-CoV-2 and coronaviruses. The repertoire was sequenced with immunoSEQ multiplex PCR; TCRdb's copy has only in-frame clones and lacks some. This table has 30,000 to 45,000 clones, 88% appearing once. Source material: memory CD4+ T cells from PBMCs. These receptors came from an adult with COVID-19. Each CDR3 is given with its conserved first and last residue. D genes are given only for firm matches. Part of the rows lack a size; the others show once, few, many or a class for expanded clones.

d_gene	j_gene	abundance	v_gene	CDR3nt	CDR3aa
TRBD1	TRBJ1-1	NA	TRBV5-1	TGCGCCAGCAGCCTGACGGGGACAGGGAACACTGAAGCTTTCTTT	CASSLTGTGNTEAFF
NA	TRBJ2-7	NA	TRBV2	TGTGCCAGCAGTGATTGGGTCTACGAGCAGTACTTC	CASSDWVYEQYF
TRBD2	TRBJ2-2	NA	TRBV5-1	TGCGCCAGCAGCTTGGAACCCCCGGGACTAGCGGGGGGGCACACCGGGGAGCTGTTTTTT	CASSLEPPGLAGGHTGELFF
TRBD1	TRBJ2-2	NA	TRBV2	TGTGCCAGCAGTGTCAGGGGGCGCACCGGGGAGCTGTTTTTT	CASSVRGRTGELFF
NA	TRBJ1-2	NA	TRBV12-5	TGTGCTAGTATGGGCTCCTGGGGCTACACCTTC	CASMGSWGYTF
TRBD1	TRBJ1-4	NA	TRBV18	TGTGCCAGCTCACCACCGACAGGGATGGGTGAAAAACTGTTTTTT	CASSPPTGMGEKLFF
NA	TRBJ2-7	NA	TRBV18	TGTGCCAGCTCACCCGGGATCCGTTCCTACGAGCAGTACTTC	CASSPGIRSYEQYF
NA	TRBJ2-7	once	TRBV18	TGTGCCAGCTCACCCCAGACCTACGAGCAGTACTTC	CASSPQTYEQYF
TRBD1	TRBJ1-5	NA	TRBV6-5	TGTGCCAGCAGCCAGACAGGGGGCCAAGGTCAGCCCCAGCATTTT	CASSQTGGQGQPQHF
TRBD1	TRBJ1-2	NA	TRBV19	TGTGCCAGTACCGCTCCCCGGGACAGCCTCACCTCACTCTATGGCTACACCTTC	CASTAPRDSLTSLYGYTF
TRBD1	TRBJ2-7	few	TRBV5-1	TGCGCCAGCAGCTCGGGACAGTTCTACGAGCAGTACTTC	CASSSGQFYEQYF
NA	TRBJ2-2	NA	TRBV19	TGTGCCAGTACCCCTTATCTGATGGCCGGGGAGCTGTTTTTT	CASTPYLMAGELFF
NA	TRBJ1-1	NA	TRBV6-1	TGTGCCAGCAGTGAGCGGGGCAGTTACTTTGAAGCTTTCTTT	CASSERGSYFEAFF
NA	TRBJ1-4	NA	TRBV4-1	TGCGCCAGCAGCCAAGACGGGACCCAGGGTGGTGAAAAACTGTTTTTT	CASSQDGTQGGEKLFF
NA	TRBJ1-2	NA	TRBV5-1	TGCGCCAGCAGCCCTGGGGGGAGGATCTATGGCTACACCTTC	CASSPGGRIYGYTF
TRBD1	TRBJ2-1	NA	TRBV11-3	TGTGCCAGCAGCTTGGGACAGGGATCTGAGCAGTTCTTC	CASSLGQGSEQFF
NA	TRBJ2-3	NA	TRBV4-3	TGCGCCAGCAGCCAAGATGGGCGGGGACGCACAGATACGCAGTATTTT	CASSQDGRGRTDTQYF
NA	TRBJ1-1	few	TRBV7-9	TGTGCCAGCAGCTTAGCGCTAAACATCTTATCGGCTTTCTTT	CASSLALNILSAFF
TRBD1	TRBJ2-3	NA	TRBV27	TGTGCCAGCAGTTTATTCCGGCCGGGACAGGGCCCAGATACGCAGTATTTT	CASSLFRPGQGPDTQYF
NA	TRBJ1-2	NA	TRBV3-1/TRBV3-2	TGTGCCAGCAGCCAGACAGCAGTTCCGCCGACTGGTGGCTACACCTTC	CASSQTAVPPTGGYTF
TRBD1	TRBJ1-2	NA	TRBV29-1	TGCAGCGTCTCAGCAACAGGGGGCCTTGGCTACACCTTC	CSVSATGGLGYTF
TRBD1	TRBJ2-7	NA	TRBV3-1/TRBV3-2	TGTGCCAGCAGCCAAAGCGACAGGGAAGGCGAGCAGTACTTC	CASSQSDREGEQYF
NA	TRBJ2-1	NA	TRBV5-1	TGCGCCAGCAGCTTGACGTCGAGCTCCTACAATGAGCAGTTCTTC	CASSLTSSSYNEQFF
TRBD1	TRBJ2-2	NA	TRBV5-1	TGCGCCAGCAGCTCCGGGACAGGCACCGGGGAGCTGTTTTTT	CASSSGTGTGELFF
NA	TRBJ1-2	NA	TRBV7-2	TGTGCCAGCAGCTCTCTTTTTGATGGCTACACCTTC	CASSSLFDGYTF
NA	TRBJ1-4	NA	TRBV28	TGTGCCAGCGGGCGGGCCATGGGAAATGAAAAACTGTTTTTT	CASGRAMGNEKLFF
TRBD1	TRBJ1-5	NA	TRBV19	TGTGCCAGTAGCGATCAAAGGGGGACAGGGGGAAATCAGCCCCAGCATTTT	CASSDQRGTGGNQPQHF
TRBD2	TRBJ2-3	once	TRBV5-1	TGCGCCAGCAGCTTGGATTCTAGCGGGGGGACCACAGATACGCAGTATTTT	CASSLDSSGGTTDTQYF
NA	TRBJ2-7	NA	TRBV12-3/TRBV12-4	TGTGCCAGCAGTTTAGACGGGCATGACGAGCAGTACTTC	CASSLDGHDEQYF
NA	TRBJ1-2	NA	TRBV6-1	TGTGCCAGCAGTGAAGATGGGCAGGGCAACTATGGCTACACCTTC	CASSEDGQGNYGYTF
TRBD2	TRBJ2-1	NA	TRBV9	TGTGCCAGCAGCGAAGGACTAGCGGGGGGGCCAGGGAATGAGCAGTTCTTC	CASSEGLAGGPGNEQFF
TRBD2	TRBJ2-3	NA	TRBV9	TGTGCCAGCGGAAGGGCGGGGGGGGACACAGATACGCAGTATTTT	CASGRAGGDTDTQYF
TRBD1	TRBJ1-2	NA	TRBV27	TGTGCCAGCAGCCCTTCCGGGACAGGTGGCCTGAGTGGTGGCTACACCTTC	CASSPSGTGGLSGGYTF
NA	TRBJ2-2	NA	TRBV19	TGTGCCAGTAGTATTCTCGGTGGGGAGCTGTTTTTT	CASSILGGELFF
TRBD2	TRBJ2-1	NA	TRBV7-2	TGTGCCAGCAGCGCGGGACTAGCGGGGGGGCAGGGTGAGCAGTTCTTC	CASSAGLAGGQGEQFF
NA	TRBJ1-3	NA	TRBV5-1	TGCGCCAGCAGCTTGGATCGGGGGGGCTCTGGAAACACCATATATTTT	CASSLDRGGSGNTIYF
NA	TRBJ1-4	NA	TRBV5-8	TGTGCCAGCAGCTTGTCCAGGGGCACTAATGAAAAACTGTTTTTT	CASSLSRGTNEKLFF
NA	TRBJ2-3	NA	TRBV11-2	TGTGCCAGCAGCCCCACTCGGCGTACGCAGTATTTT	CASSPTRRTQYF
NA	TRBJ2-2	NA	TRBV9	TGTGCCAGCAGCGATACCACCGGGACTTCCACCGGGGAGCTGTTTTTT	CASSDTTGTSTGELFF
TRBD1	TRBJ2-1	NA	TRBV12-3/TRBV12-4	TGTGCCAGCAGTGCGGACAGGGGGACTGAGCAGTTCTTC	CASSADRGTEQFF
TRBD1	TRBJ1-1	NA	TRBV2	TGTGCCAGCAGTGGACAGGGTGGGCGAACTGAAGCTTTCTTT	CASSGQGGRTEAFF
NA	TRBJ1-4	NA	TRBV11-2	TGTGCCAGCAGCTTAGGTGGGGGACAAGGCCGTGAAAAACTGTTTTTT	CASSLGGGQGREKLFF
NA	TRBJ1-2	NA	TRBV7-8	TGTGCCAGCAGCCCACGGGGGGGCTATGGCTACACCTTC	CASSPRGGYGYTF
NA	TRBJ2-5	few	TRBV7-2	TGTGCCAGCAGCTTAGGTCGGGGGAGCCAAGAGACCCAGTACTTC	CASSLGRGSQETQYF
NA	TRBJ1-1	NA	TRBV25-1	TGTGCCAGCAGTGTTGGAGGGTCGGGGACTGAAGCTTTCTTT	CASSVGGSGTEAFF
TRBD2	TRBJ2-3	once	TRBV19	TGTGCCAGTAGTCCTTCGAGCGGGGGGGGCACAGATACGCAGTATTTT	CASSPSSGGGTDTQYF
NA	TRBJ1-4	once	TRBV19	TGTGCCAGTAGCCCTACGGCCCTGACTGAAAAACTGTTTTTT	CASSPTALTEKLFF
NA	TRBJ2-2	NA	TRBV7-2	TGTGCCAGCAGCTTAGAGCTCGGATTCAACACCGGGGAGCTGTTTTTT	CASSLELGFNTGELFF
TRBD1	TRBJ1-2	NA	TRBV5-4	TGTGCCAGCAGCTTGGAACAATCGCGACAGGGGGCAATATACACCTTC	CASSLEQSRQGAIYTF
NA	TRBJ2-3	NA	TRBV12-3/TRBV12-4	TGTGCCAGCACCCCTCGTGCCGGGGGTACGCAGTATTTT	CASTPRAGGTQYF
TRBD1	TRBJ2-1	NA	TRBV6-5	TGTGCCAGCAGTTGGGGACAGGGTGAGCAGTTCTTC	CASSWGQGEQFF
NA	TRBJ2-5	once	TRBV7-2	TGTGCCAGCAGCTTGGGACTCAAAGGGGGACAAGAGACCCAGTACTTC	CASSLGLKGGQETQYF
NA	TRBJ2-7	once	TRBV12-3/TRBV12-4	TGTGCCAGCAGGAGGGACCGGCCGGGGGAGCAGTACTTC	CASRRDRPGEQYF
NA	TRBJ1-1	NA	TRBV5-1	TGCGCCAGCAGCTTGAGTGAGGGAAACACTGAAGCTTTCTTT	CASSLSEGNTEAFF